This TCR beta chain stems from a study of radiotherapy plus CTLA-4 blockade in lung cancer. Study-wide points: Together with interferon-beta, which increased in serum after radiation, early dynamic changes in blood T cell clones were reportedly the best predictors of response. TCR clones of tumor origin grew in blood after radiotherapy plus ipilimumab.

Profiling relied on immunoSEQ multiplex PCR, and the TCRdb table lists in-frame clones only, not all of them. This sample carries fewer than 100,000 clones, 84% of them seen once, and the ten largest clones take about 0.79%. Germline values: CDR1 SGHTA, CDR2 FQGTGA. This CDR3 contains 15 residues. Losses at the gene ends were 3 bases for V and 5 bases for J; bases not matched to a gene: 8. This clone was recorded once. Its antigen is as yet unknown. Chemo-refractory metastatic non-small-cell lung cancer patients were treated with focal radiation plus CTLA-4 blockade with ipilimumab. The sample in question was peripheral blood, obtained from a patient treated with radiotherapy plus ipilimumab. The chain carries TRBV7-3 and TRBJ2-7, with 9 bases lining up with TRBD2. The receptor was derived from a human donor with non-small cell lung cancer who had stable disease on radiotherapy plus ipilimumab. CDR3 residues: CASSFAGGLGNEQYF. CDR3 DNA sequence: TGTGCCAGCAGCTTCGCGGGAGGGCTCGGGAACGAGCAGTACTTC.